The 24 T cell receptor beta chains in this list originate from one sample, sequenced in a study of cytomegalovirus exposure and HLA in healthy donors. The PCR made use of 60 Vbeta and 13 Jbeta primers. Measured with immunoSEQ multiplex PCR; TCRdb has only the in-frame clones, and not every one. There are about 120,000 clones in the sample, with roughly 4% held by the top ten. The sample was PBMCs. The receptor set was obtained from a man aged 18 to 29 in good health and CMV-seronegative.

This chain connects TRBV7-8 to TRBJ2-1; a possible D gene is TRBD1 (6 bases). The CDR3 is made up of 14 amino acids. Germline CDR1 and CDR2: SGHVS and FQNEAQ. V gave up 5 bases and J gave up 6 bases, with 14 bases separating them. The CDR3 DNA reads as TGTGCCAGCAGCCGGGAAACAGGGTTCAATGAGCAGTTCTTC. This encodes CASSRETGFNEQFF.

The rearrangement joins TRBV5-4 to TRBJ1-2; D is possibly TRBD1 (6 bases). The CDR3 spans 13 residues. Germline CDR1 SGHNT, CDR2 YYREEE (reference sequence). Trimming left V 10 bases short and J 1 base short, with 14 bases between. Here the CDR3 reads CAAAGTLNYGYTF. CDR3 bases: TGTGCCGCCGCCGGGACACTTAACTATGGCTACACCTTC.

The chain employs TRBV6-1 and TRBJ2-7; 14 bases match TRBD2. The J segment lost 2 bases and the V segment lost 8 bases, leaving 5 bases of the junction unmatched. There are 15 residues in the CDR3. CDR1 is MNHNS, CDR2 SASEGT, per germline. CDR3 DNA: TGTGCCAGCGAAGCGACTAGCGGGGGGGCCTACGAGCAGTACTTC. Protein product: CASEATSGGAYEQYF.

The rearrangement joins TRBV9 to TRBJ1-1, with D possibly matching TRBD1 (5 bases). The CDR3 is 17 residues long. CDR1 is SGDLS, CDR2 YYNGEE, per germline. Trimming left V 0 bases short and J 5 bases short, with 20 bases between. CDR3 residues: CASSVGPTGGVKTEAFF. The CDR3 DNA is TGTGCCAGCAGCGTAGGACCTACAGGCGGGGTTAAGACTGAAGCTTTCTTT. Full variable domain (remainder filled in from reference TRBV9 and TRBJ1-1): DSGVTQTPKHLITATGQRVTLRCSPRSGDLSVYWYQQSLDQGLQFLIQYYNGEERAKGNILERFSAQQFPDLHSELNLSSLELGDSALYFCASSVGPTGGVKTEAFFGQGTRLTVV.

The chain's CDR3 is CASSPRSGRAGETQYF. CDR3 sequence (DNA): TGTGCCAGCTCACCAAGGAGCGGGAGGGCCGGAGAGACCCAGTACTTC. This chain links TRBV18 with TRBJ2-5; 10 bases line up with TRBD2. The junction had 7 bases not matched to a gene; V was cut back by 2 bases and J by 4 bases. The CDR3 loop spans 16 amino acids. Germline V CDR1 and CDR2: KGHSH, LQKENI.

CDR3 in amino acids: CAISDSTSGRYEQYF. As DNA, the CDR3 is TGTGCCATCAGTGATTCGACTAGCGGGAGGTACGAGCAGTACTTC. The rearrangement joins TRBV10-3 to TRBJ2-7; 13 bases match TRBD2. The junction had 3 bases not matched to a gene; V was cut back by 3 bases and J by 4 bases. This CDR3 is built from 15 residues. CDR1 and CDR2 from the germline V gene are ENHRY and SYGVKD.

This chain connects TRBV27 to TRBJ2-2, with TRBD1 identical over 9 bases. In germline, CDR1 is MNHEY, CDR2 SMNVEV (reference sequence). This CDR3 region has 17 residues. The ends lost 1 base at V and 6 bases at J; junction bases unmatched: 9. CDR3 DNA sequence: TGTGCCAGCAGTTTATGGGGACAGGGCGGGAATGCCGGGGAGCTGTTTTTT. Its protein product is CASSLWGQGGNAGELFF.

This sequence joins TRBV7-6 and TRBJ1-5, with D maybe TRBD1 (5 bases). The CDR3 length is 15 residues. V dropped 5 bases and J dropped 0 bases, with 11 bases sitting between them. Germline loops: CDR1 SGHVS, CDR2 FNYEAQ. The chain's CDR3 is CASSLQGNSNQPQHF. DNA of the CDR3: TGTGCCAGCAGCCTCCAGGGAAATAGCAATCAGCCCCAGCATTTT.

The chain couples TRBV28 to TRBJ2-7, with D perhaps TRBD1 (5 bases). The CDR3 is 13 residues long. V lost 5 bases and J 7 bases, leaving 15 bases between the germline ends. Germline CDR1 MDHEN, CDR2 SYDVKM. The CDR3 DNA is TGTGCCAGCAGTGTAAAACAGGTTAATGAGCAGTACTTC. Translation gives CASSVKQVNEQYF. Variable domain in full (rest from reference TRBV28 and TRBJ2-7): DVKVTQSSRYLVKRTGEKVFLECVQDMDHENMFWYRQDPGLGLRLIYFSYDVKMKEKGDIPEGYSVSREKKERFSLILESASTNQTSMYLCASSVKQVNEQYFGPGTRLTVT.

The J gene is TRBJ1-5, the V gene TRBV6-1; 8 bases align to TRBD1. The CDR3 sequence is 15 residues long. Germline V lookup: CDR1 MNHNS, CDR2 SASEGT. With 8 bases clipped from V and 5 bases from J, the junction kept 11 bases outside the gene matches. Written as DNA, the CDR3 is TGTGCCAGCGGGACCAGACAGGGGACGCATCAGCCCCAGCATTTT. It yields the protein CASGTRQGTHQPQHF.

V usage is TRBV5-4 and J usage is TRBJ1-2; 10 bases are shared with TRBD1. V lost 7 bases and J lost 4; bases outside the gene matches: 4. CDR3 length: 13 amino acids. The V gene's germline CDR1 is SGHNT and CDR2 YYREEE (reference sequence). DNA of the CDR3: TGTGCCAGCGGGACAGGGGAAAGCTATGGCTACACCTTC. This codes for CASGTGESYGYTF. The full variable domain, its missing parts supplied by reference TRBV5-4 and TRBJ1-2, is ETGVTQSPTHLIKTRGQQVTLRCSSQSGHNTVSWYQQALGQGPQFIFQYYREEENGRGNFPPRFSGLQFPNYSSELNVNALELDDSALYLCASGTGESYGYTFGSGTRLTVV.

The chain employs TRBV11-2 and TRBJ1-2; D possibly corresponds to TRBD1 (6 bases). The germline V gene has CDR1 SGHAT and CDR2 FQNNGV. Deletions cut 6 bases from V and 3 bases from J, with 20 bases between. The CDR3 consists of 16 residues. The CDR3 DNA reads TGTGCCAGCAGGTCCCTCCCGACAGGCGCAGACTATGGCTACACCTTC. It codes for CASRSLPTGADYGYTF.

The chain links TRBV7-3 to TRBJ2-7; 11 bases are shared with TRBD2. The CDR3 totals 15 residues. The germline V gene encodes CDR1 SGHTA and CDR2 FQGTGA. V was clipped by 0 bases and J by 3 bases; unmatched bases: 1. The CDR3 sequence: CASSLTGTSGYEQYF. CDR3 in DNA: TGTGCCAGCAGCTTAACCGGGACTAGCGGCTACGAGCAGTACTTC.

This chain uses TRBV18 with TRBJ2-2; D is possibly TRBD1 (5 bases). Trimming pared 2 bases from V and 2 bases from J, leaving 9 bases between. Germline CDR1 and CDR2: KGHSH and LQKENI. The CDR3 is 15 residues long. Here the CDR3 DNA reads TGTGCCAGCTCACCAGGACACCTTAACACCGGGGAGCTGTTTTTT. Translated, it gives CASSPGHLNTGELFF.

J is TRBJ1-1 and V is TRBV19; tentative D call: TRBD1 (6 bases). CDR1 is LNHDA and CDR2 is SQIVND in the germline V gene (reference sequence). This CDR3 comprises 14 residues. CDR3 nucleotides: TGTGCGACCGAAATTCGAGGGGGAGTCGGTGAAGCTTTCTTT. Translation: CATEIRGGVGEAFF. Variable domain in full (rest from reference TRBV19 and TRBJ1-1): DGGITQSPKYLFRKEGQNVTLSCEQNLNHDAMYWYRQDPGQGLRLIYYSQIVNDFQKGDIAEGYSVSREKKESFPLTVTSAQKNPTAFYLCATEIRGGVGEAFFGQGTRLTVV.

This sequence joins TRBV7-9 and TRBJ2-7; 10 nucleotides match TRBD1. This CDR3 is 15 amino acids long. CDR1 and CDR2 (germline): SEHNR, FQNEAQ (reference sequence). The V segment lost 1 base and the J segment 6 bases; nucleotides outside the gene matches: 6. The CDR3 DNA sequence: TGTGCCAGCAGCTTAGACCTCAGGGACAGGGGCGAGCAGTACTTC. Translation gives CASSLDLRDRGEQYF.

The CDR3 loop reads CASSFRGETDTQYF. In nucleotides, the CDR3 is TGTGCCAGCAGTTTCCGGGGTGAAACAGATACGCAGTATTTT. The V gene is TRBV6-1, the J gene TRBJ2-3; maybe TRBD2 (5 bases). The germline V and J ends were trimmed by 5 bases and 3 bases, with 12 bases remaining between them. The CDR3 sequence is 14 residues long. Per germline, CDR1 MNHNS and CDR2 SASEGT.

The V gene is TRBV25-1, the J gene TRBJ2-7, with TRBD2 identical over 13 bases. V gave up 4 bases and J gave up 0 bases; unmatched junction bases: 9. This CDR3 region has 18 residues. Germline CDR1 and CDR2: MGHDK and SYGVNS. CDR3 nucleotide sequence: TGTGCCAGCAGTGCGTCACTAGCGGGAGGGTCCCGCTCCTACGAGCAGTACTTC. It is translated as CASSASLAGGSRSYEQYF.

V usage is TRBV10-3 and J usage is TRBJ1-1; TRBD1 might be the D (5 bases). The CDR3 consists of 15 residues. The germline V and J ends were trimmed by 10 bases and 5 bases, with 23 bases remaining between them. CDR1 is ENHRY and CDR2 is SYGVKD in the germline V gene. In DNA, the CDR3 is TGTGCCACCCGATCCCCCCTGGGGGAGGGGACTGAAGCTTTCTTT. The encoded protein is CATRSPLGEGTEAFF.

With respect to this clone: The sample contains more than one DNA sequence encoding this CDR3. The rearrangement uses TRBV5-6 and TRBJ1-3, with D unresolved. Looked up from germline, CDR1 is SGHDT and CDR2 is YYEEEE. The CDR3 sequence is 15 residues long. Trimming stripped 0 bases from V and 0 bases from J, with 7 bases between. The CDR3 coding sequence is TGTGCCAGCAGCTTGGGACTGATCTCTGGAAACACCATATATTTT. Translating gives CASSLGLISGNTIYF.

The genes are TRBV25-1 and TRBJ2-7; the D is unclear. V lost 6 bases, J lost 3 bases, and 9 bases lay in between. CDR1 is MGHDK, CDR2 SYGVNS, per germline. This CDR3 is 12 amino acids long. In nucleotides, the CDR3 is TGTGCCAGCAGGGCTAGTTACTACGAGCAGTACTTC. This codes for CASRASYYEQYF.

The genes are TRBV2 and TRBJ2-1; 8 nucleotides align to TRBD2. Germline CDR1 reads SNHLY; CDR2 reads FYNNEI. The ends lost 10 bases at V and 5 bases at J; junction bases unmatched: 7. This CDR3 has 13 residues. CDR3 nucleotide sequence: TGTGCCAACACAGGCGGGAGGAACAATGAGCAGTTCTTC. Residues: CANTGGRNNEQFF.

This chain links TRBV6-1 with TRBJ1-2; D call uncertain. Germline CDR1 MNHNS, CDR2 SASEGT. Trimming cost V 10 bases and J 5 bases, with 11 bases left between them. This CDR3 comprises 11 residues. This CDR3 reads CATQSPYGYTF. In DNA, the CDR3 is TGTGCCACCCAGTCCCCTTATGGCTACACCTTC.

V is TRBV7-3 and J is TRBJ2-1, with D possibly being TRBD2 (6 bases). V was trimmed by 5 bases and J by 0 bases, leaving 17 bases between them. Germline CDR1 SGHTA, CDR2 FQGTGA. The CDR3 sequence is 17 residues long. The CDR3 spells CASSHSGLPSSYNEQFF. The CDR3 nucleotides read TGTGCCAGCAGCCATTCGGGACTCCCGAGCTCCTACAATGAGCAGTTCTTC.